Shown below are 24 T cell receptor beta chains from a single sample sequenced in a study of shared clonotypes between healthy human individuals. Here immunoSEQ multiplex PCR was the method, and the copy in TCRdb shows in-frame clones only, minus some. The data show some 740,000 clones, 85% to 95% seen once. Selected positively for CCR7 and CD45RO-negative, naive CD8 cells excluded terminally differentiated effector memory CD45RA+ cells. The specimen was naive CD8+ T cells sorted from blood. These receptors all come from a man aged 30-40 years in good health.

The rearrangement links TRBV19 to TRBJ2-5; no reliable D call. Per germline, CDR1 LNHDA and CDR2 SQIVND (reference sequence). The CDR3 contains 12 residues. V lost 3 bases to trimming and J lost 5 bases, with 7 bases between them. In nucleotides, the CDR3 is TGTGCCAGTAGTATTCCGACCGAGACCCAGTACTTC. Translation gives CASSIPTETQYF.

This clone showed up just a few times. This clone may be a read error of a much larger clone one base away. V gene TRBV7-2 combines with J gene TRBJ2-7, with D unclear. V was cut by 5 bases and J by 2 bases, with 4 bases left in between. The V gene's germline CDR1 is SGHTA and CDR2 FQGNSA. The CDR3 covers 11 residues. In DNA form, the CDR3 reads TGTGCCAGCAGCGGGACCTACGAGCAGTACTTC. This codes for CASSGTYEQYF.

Notes on this clone: Different DNA sequences within this sample yield the same CDR3. The V and J genes are TRBV9 and TRBJ2-3; D is unclear. Per germline, CDR1 SGDLS and CDR2 YYNGEE. The CDR3 runs to 13 residues. The ends were cut back, 0 bases at V and 1 base at J, with 3 bases in the middle. CDR3 region: CASSVAGTDTQYF. The CDR3 nucleotides read TGTGCCAGCAGCGTAGCGGGCACAGATACGCAGTATTTT. Together with reference TRBV9 and TRBJ2-3, the CDR3 gives the full variable domain: DSGVTQTPKHLITATGQRVTLRCSPRSGDLSVYWYQQSLDQGLQFLIQYYNGEERAKGNILERFSAQQFPDLHSELNLSSLELGDSALYFCASSVAGTDTQYFGPGTRLTVL.

This rearrangement joins TRBV19 to TRBJ2-7; 7 nucleotides match TRBD1. The CDR3 totals 16 residues. Losses at the gene ends were 5 bases for V and 2 bases for J; bases not matched to a gene: 12. The germline CDR1 and CDR2 sequences are LNHDA and SQIVND (reference sequence). The CDR3 DNA is TGTGCCAGTAGTGGAGGCTACCGGGACAGCACCTACGAGCAGTACTTC. Translated: CASSGGYRDSTYEQYF. Together with reference TRBV19 and TRBJ2-7, the CDR3 gives the full variable domain: DGGITQSPKYLFRKEGQNVTLSCEQNLNHDAMYWYRQDPGQGLRLIYYSQIVNDFQKGDIAEGYSVSREKKESFPLTVTSAQKNPTAFYLCASSGGYRDSTYEQYFGPGTRLTVT.

This clone was detected once. This rearrangement joins TRBV9 to TRBJ2-5, with no clear D. In germline, CDR1 is SGDLS, CDR2 YYNGEE. V gave up 3 bases and J gave up 1 base, with 13 bases separating them. The CDR3 extends over 15 amino acids. CDR3 sequence (DNA): TGTGCCAGCAGCGCGAGACGTAGCAGCCAAGAGACCCAGTACTTC. This translates into CASSARRSSQETQYF.

The chain couples TRBV5-4 to TRBJ2-7; 9 bases map to TRBD2. Germline values: CDR1 SGHNT, CDR2 YYREEE (reference sequence). The J segment lost 2 bases and the V segment lost 3 bases, leaving 3 bases of the junction unmatched. This CDR3 spans 14 amino acids. The CDR3: CASSSTSGTYEQYF. The CDR3 nucleotides are TGTGCCAGCAGCTCGACTAGCGGTACCTACGAGCAGTACTTC.

The chain links TRBV6-6 to TRBJ2-3; D is perhaps TRBD1 (6 bases). CDR3 size: 15 residues. CDR1 and CDR2 (germline): MNHNY, SVGAGI (reference sequence). Trimming cost V 4 bases and J 0 bases, with 11 bases left between them. CDR3 nucleotides: TGTGCCAGCAGTTGGGACACCGCTAGCACAGATACGCAGTATTTT. The encoded protein is CASSWDTASTDTQYF.

This chain links TRBV6-5 with TRBJ2-1; D gene unclear. This CDR3 contains 11 residues. In germline, CDR1 is MNHEY, CDR2 SVGAGI. The germline V and J ends were trimmed by 0 bases and 13 bases, with 7 bases remaining between them. The CDR3: CASSYSGLQFF. The CDR3 region has the DNA TGTGCCAGCAGTTACTCTGGTTTACAGTTCTTC.

This clone was observed once. The chain has TRBV9 and TRBJ2-7; TRBD2 matches at 7 bases. Germline V CDR1 and CDR2: SGDLS, YYNGEE. With 0 bases clipped from V and 0 bases from J, the junction kept 6 bases outside the gene matches. The CDR3 sequence is 16 residues long. This CDR3 is CASSVGAAGSSYEQYF. In DNA form, the CDR3 reads TGTGCCAGCAGCGTAGGGGCAGCGGGAAGCTCCTACGAGCAGTACTTC. Variable domain in full (rest from reference TRBV9 and TRBJ2-7): DSGVTQTPKHLITATGQRVTLRCSPRSGDLSVYWYQQSLDQGLQFLIQYYNGEERAKGNILERFSAQQFPDLHSELNLSSLELGDSALYFCASSVGAAGSSYEQYFGPGTRLTVT.

This clone appeared a few times. V and J are TRBV4-3 and TRBJ2-7; weak D call: TRBD2 (6 bases). The CDR3 has 16 residues. Trimming pared 0 bases from V and 6 bases from J, leaving 18 bases between. CDR1 is LGHNA and CDR2 is YSLEER in the germline V gene. The CDR3 DNA reads as TGCGCCAGCAGCCAAGATGGGGGGACTCTCGAGGGCGAGCAGTACTTC. Amino acids: CASSQDGGTLEGEQYF.

The chain carries TRBV6-1 and TRBJ2-7; no reliable D call. Germline assignment: CDR1 MNHNS and CDR2 SASEGT. The CDR3 totals 13 residues. Trimming removed 7 bases at V and 2 bases at J, with 12 bases between. The CDR3 sequence is CASKFPKTYEQYF. In DNA, the CDR3 is TGTGCCAGCAAGTTCCCTAAAACCTACGAGCAGTACTTC.

Details on this clone: Other DNA sequences of this sample code for an identical CDR3. The V gene is TRBV7-9, the J gene TRBJ1-1; D is unresolved. CDR1 is SEHNR and CDR2 is FQNEAQ in the germline V gene (reference sequence). CDR3 size: 11 residues. The V gene lost 1 base and the J gene lost 7 bases, with 4 bases spanning the gap. CDR3 sequence reads: CASSLGSEAFF. CDR3 DNA sequence: TGTGCCAGCAGCTTAGGCAGTGAAGCTTTCTTT.

This chain uses TRBV19 with TRBJ2-2; D unclear. V gave up 1 base and J gave up 6 bases, with 6 bases separating them. The length of the CDR3 is 13 residues. CDR1 and CDR2 (germline): LNHDA, SQIVND (reference sequence). This chain's CDR3 is CASSIGRSGELFF. The CDR3, as DNA: TGTGCCAGTAGTATAGGAAGGTCCGGGGAGCTGTTTTTT.

V and J are TRBV28 and TRBJ2-2, with D hard to call. This CDR3 spans 16 amino acids. V was clipped by 6 bases and J by 2 bases, with 16 bases between them. The germline gives CDR1 MDHEN, CDR2 SYDVKM. CDR3 region: CASRDVFPENTGELFF. CDR3 DNA: TGTGCCAGCAGGGATGTTTTTCCAGAAAACACCGGGGAGCTGTTTTTT.

J is TRBJ2-1 and V is TRBV9; either TRBD1 or TRBD2 may fit D (6 bases each). This CDR3 contains 15 residues. Between the trimmed V and J ends, which lost 0 bases and 7 bases, there was a span of 14 bases. Germline assignment: CDR1 SGDLS and CDR2 YYNGEE. The chain's CDR3 is CASSVGGGGGNEQFF. CDR3 nucleotide sequence: TGTGCCAGCAGCGTAGGTGGCGGAGGGGGAAATGAGCAGTTCTTC.

The chain joins TRBV18 to TRBJ2-1; 9 bases are a match to TRBD2. The trim removed 6 bases at V and 7 bases at J, leaving 7 bases unmatched. CDR3 length: 14 residues. Germline values: CDR1 KGHSH, CDR2 LQKENI. The chain's CDR3 is CASSVGGRANEQFF. The CDR3 DNA follows: TGTGCCAGCTCCGTCGGCGGGAGGGCTAATGAGCAGTTCTTC.

This chain links TRBV7-6 with TRBJ1-5; D not resolved. Trimming removed 0 bases at V and 0 bases at J, with 3 bases between. In germline, CDR1 is SGHVS, CDR2 FNYEAQ. This CDR3 contains 14 residues. The CDR3 spells CASSLAGSNQPQHF. The CDR3 DNA reads TGTGCCAGCAGCTTAGCAGGTAGCAATCAGCCCCAGCATTTT.

The CDR3 DNA sequence: TGTGCCAGCAGCTTGAATATGGGGACAGATCAGCCCCAGCATTTT. Residues: CASSLNMGTDQPQHF. The chain employs TRBV5-8 and TRBJ1-5, with TRBD1 identical over 7 bases. Germline V lookup: CDR1 SGHTS, CDR2 YDEGEE. The CDR3 runs 15 residues. Trimming cost V 1 base and J 5 bases; bases outside gene matches: 6.

The chain has TRBV9 and TRBJ2-1; 10 nucleotides agree with TRBD2. Losses at the gene ends were 1 base for V and 1 base for J; bases not matched to a gene: 11. The CDR3 is 19 amino acids. In germline, CDR1 is SGDLS, CDR2 YYNGEE. The CDR3 sequence: CASSVLAGDVSSSYNEQFF. As DNA, the CDR3 is TGTGCCAGCAGCGTACTAGCGGGAGATGTATCGAGTTCCTACAATGAGCAGTTCTTC. The entire variable domain, with the rest obtained from reference TRBV9 and TRBJ2-1, is as follows: DSGVTQTPKHLITATGQRVTLRCSPRSGDLSVYWYQQSLDQGLQFLIQYYNGEERAKGNILERFSAQQFPDLHSELNLSSLELGDSALYFCASSVLAGDVSSSYNEQFFGPGTRLTVL.

The chain employs TRBV14 and TRBJ2-5; D is possibly TRBD1 or TRBD2 (5 bases each). The CDR3 length is 15 residues. The germline V and J ends were trimmed by 1 base and 2 bases, with 11 bases remaining between them. The germline gives CDR1 SGHDN, CDR2 FVKESK. CDR3 sequence (DNA): TGTGCCAGCAGCCAAGTATGGGGGATTCAAGAGACCCAGTACTTC. It specifies CASSQVWGIQETQYF.

This clone appeared a single time. Other DNA sequences from this sample encode an identical CDR3 as well. V and J are TRBV28 and TRBJ2-7, with 9 bases identical to TRBD2. This CDR3 comprises 14 residues. V was pared by 2 bases and J by 4 bases, with 3 bases of the junction left unmatched. CDR1 MDHEN and CDR2 SYDVKM come from the germline V gene. CDR3 sequence (DNA): TGTGCCAGCAGTTTAGCGGGAGGGCCTTACGAGCAGTACTTC. Its protein is CASSLAGGPYEQYF.

This clone was recorded at least ten times. The rearrangement links TRBV19 to TRBJ2-1; 7 nucleotides align to TRBD2. CDR1 LNHDA and CDR2 SQIVND come from the germline V gene (reference sequence). V lost 1 base, J lost 3 bases, and 9 bases stayed unmatched. The CDR3 sequence is 17 residues long. CDR3 amino acids: CASSIGRRESFYNEQFF. The CDR3 coding sequence is TGTGCCAGTAGTATAGGTCGGCGGGAGAGCTTCTACAATGAGCAGTTCTTC.

The rearrangement uses TRBV27 and TRBJ2-7; TRBD2 agrees at 11 bases. Germline V gene data show CDR1 as MNHEY and CDR2 as SMNVEV (reference sequence). The CDR3 has 16 amino acids. V was clipped by 5 bases and J by 3 bases; unmatched bases: 9. The CDR3 region is CASSLKGLAAFYEQYF. In DNA form, the CDR3 reads TGTGCCAGCAGTCTTAAGGGACTAGCGGCCTTCTACGAGCAGTACTTC.

Only one count was recorded for this clone. The J gene is TRBJ2-3, the V gene TRBV27; TRBD2 matches at 12 bases. The germline V gene encodes CDR1 MNHEY and CDR2 SMNVEV (reference sequence). V lost 4 bases, J lost 3 bases, and 5 bases stayed unmatched. The CDR3 is 16 residues long. DNA for the CDR3: TGTGCCAGCAGTTCCGATCTAGCGGGAGGGACAGATACGCAGTATTTT. This codes for CASSSDLAGGTDTQYF.